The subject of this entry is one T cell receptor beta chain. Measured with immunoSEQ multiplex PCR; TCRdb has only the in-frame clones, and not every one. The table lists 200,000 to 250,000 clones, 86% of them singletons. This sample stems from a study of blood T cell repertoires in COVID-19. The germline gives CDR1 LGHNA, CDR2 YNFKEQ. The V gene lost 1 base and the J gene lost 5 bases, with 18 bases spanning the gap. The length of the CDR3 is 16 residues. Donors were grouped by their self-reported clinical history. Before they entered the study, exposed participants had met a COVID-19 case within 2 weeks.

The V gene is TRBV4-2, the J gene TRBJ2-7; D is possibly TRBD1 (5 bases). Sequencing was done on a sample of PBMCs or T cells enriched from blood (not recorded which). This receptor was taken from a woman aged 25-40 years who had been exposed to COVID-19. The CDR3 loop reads CASSQGFGQDNDEQYF. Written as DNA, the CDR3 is TGTGCCAGCAGCCAAGGTTTTGGGCAGGACAATGACGAGCAGTACTTC.